These 23 T cell receptor beta chains came from one sample sequenced in a study of shared clonotypes between healthy human individuals. Measured with immunoSEQ multiplex PCR; TCRdb has only the in-frame clones, and not every one. The sample gives approximately 1.5 million clones, approximately 98% of which show up once; 0.4% to 0.45% is in the top ten. Sequencing was performed on naive CD4+ T cells sorted from blood. Subset noted: CD45RA+ positively selected. All receptors derive from a man aged 25-45 years in good health.

The V and J genes are TRBV11-3 and TRBJ2-1, with 9 bases lining up with TRBD1. The CDR3 is 17 amino acids. The ends lost 5 bases at V and 1 base at J; junction bases unmatched: 9. Germline CDR1 and CDR2: SGHNT and YENEEA. The DNA of the CDR3 is TGTGCCAGCAGCCTAGGGACAGGGACTCCTTCCTACAATGAGCAGTTCTTC. It is translated as CASSLGTGTPSYNEQFF.

The rearrangement uses TRBV15 and TRBJ1-2, with 9 bases lining up with TRBD1. The CDR3 consists of 14 residues. The V gene end was trimmed by 6 bases and the J gene end by 6 bases; junction bases not matched to a gene: 8. Germline values: CDR1 LNHNV, CDR2 YYDKDF (reference sequence). CDR3 region: CATSATGGADGYTF. As DNA, the CDR3 is TGTGCCACCAGTGCTACAGGGGGCGCCGATGGCTACACCTTC.

The genes are TRBV14 and TRBJ1-2, with D possibly being TRBD1 (5 bases). The CDR3 is made up of 15 amino acids. Germline loops: CDR1 SGHDN, CDR2 FVKESK. V shed 4 bases and J shed 0 bases, with 12 bases lying between them. This CDR3 reads CASSLGAGANYGYTF. Written as DNA, the CDR3 is TGTGCCAGCAGCCTAGGGGCCGGAGCTAACTATGGCTACACCTTC.

This chain connects TRBV19 to TRBJ1-2; D is possibly TRBD1 (5 bases). This CDR3 is 16 amino acids long. Trimming left V 6 bases short and J 4 bases short, with 21 bases between. Germline CDR1 LNHDA, CDR2 SQIVND (reference sequence). The CDR3 DNA follows: TGTGCCAGTAGGCCGGGACCGAAGGGCGCCTCCTATGGCTACACCTTC. Its translation: CASRPGPKGASYGYTF.

The rearrangement links TRBV27 to TRBJ2-1; 7 bases map to TRBD2. The CDR3 extends over 16 amino acids. Germline V gene data show CDR1 as MNHEY and CDR2 as SMNVEV (reference sequence). The J segment lost 0 bases and the V segment lost 7 bases, leaving 9 bases of the junction unmatched. The CDR3, as DNA: TGTGCCAGCACCCGGTTGGGGGGGTTCTCCTACAATGAGCAGTTCTTC. This codes for CASTRLGGFSYNEQFF.

This rearrangement joins TRBV2 to TRBJ1-5, with D hard to call. The CDR3 sequence is 14 residues long. Germline V lookup: CDR1 SNHLY, CDR2 FYNNEI. V gave up 3 bases and J gave up 3 bases, with 9 bases separating them. CDR3 DNA sequence: TGTGCCAGCAGTGATCGACTAATCAATCAGCCCCAGCATTTT. Its protein is CASSDRLINQPQHF.

The rearrangement uses TRBV9 and TRBJ2-3, with unresolved D. Germline V lookup: CDR1 SGDLS, CDR2 YYNGEE. The CDR3 covers 16 residues. The V gene lost 2 bases and the J gene lost 2 bases, with 15 bases spanning the gap. In nucleotides, the CDR3 is TGTGCCAGCAGCGTTCGAGGATCCCCATTCACAGATACGCAGTATTTT. It yields the protein CASSVRGSPFTDTQYF.

This clone was observed a single time. The CDR3 bases are TGTGCCAGCAAGGGGGCCGGGAGTTCGCCTGAGCAGTTCTTC. This gives the protein CASKGAGSSPEQFF. This chain joins TRBV28 and TRBJ2-1; D perhaps matches TRBD1 (7 bases). The CDR3 sequence is 14 residues long. The germline V gene has CDR1 MDHEN and CDR2 SYDVKM. Between the trimmed V and J ends, which lost 7 bases and 9 bases, there was a span of 19 bases.

This clone was found once. The DNA for the CDR3 is TGCGCCAGCAGCTTGGGAGGACTAGCGGCCGATACGCAGTATTTT. As protein: CASSLGGLAADTQYF. The rearrangement uses TRBV5-1 and TRBJ2-3; 10 bases agree with TRBD2. Per germline, CDR1 SGHRS and CDR2 YFSETQ. J lost 6 bases, V lost 0 bases, and 4 bases had no gene match. The CDR3 consists of 15 residues.

The chain employs TRBV30 and TRBJ2-2; D is unresolved. CDR1 is GTSNPN, CDR2 SVGIG, per germline (reference sequence). CDR3 length equals 12 residues. Trimming took 3 bases from V and 6 from J, leaving 8 bases between them. This CDR3 reads CAWRPSAGELFF. CDR3 bases: TGTGCCTGGAGGCCCTCGGCCGGGGAGCTGTTTTTT.

The V and J genes are TRBV6-1 and TRBJ1-1, with D uncertain. V was cut by 7 bases and J by 0 bases, with 12 bases left in between. This CDR3 contains 14 residues. Germline loops: CDR1 MNHNS, CDR2 SASEGT. CDR3 DNA sequence: TGTGCCAGCACCTTGTCCAGAGTGAACACTGAAGCTTTCTTT. As protein: CASTLSRVNTEAFF.

V is TRBV14 and J is TRBJ2-5; possibly TRBD1 or TRBD2 for D (5 bases each). V was shortened by 5 bases and J by 9 bases, with 19 bases between the two germline ends. CDR1 is SGHDN, CDR2 FVKESK, per germline. The CDR3 extends over 14 amino acids. The CDR3 bases are TGTGCCAGCAGCGTAAAATCCCGGGACGGGGCCCAGTACTTC. Translated: CASSVKSRDGAQYF.

This chain uses TRBV7-3 with TRBJ1-2; TRBD1 matches 7 bases. Trimming removed 4 bases from V and 6 bases from J; junction bases left unmatched: 5. Germline assignment: CDR1 SGHTA and CDR2 FQGTGA. The CDR3 is 13 amino acids. The CDR3 protein is CASSSGQEDGYTF. CDR3 sequence (DNA): TGTGCCAGCAGCTCCGGACAGGAAGATGGCTACACCTTC.

This rearrangement joins TRBV6-6 to TRBJ2-4, with D possibly matching TRBD1 (5 bases). V was pared by 7 bases and J by 6 bases, with 7 bases between. Germline V lookup: CDR1 MNHNY, CDR2 SVGAGI (reference sequence). The CDR3 is 11 residues long. CDR3 sequence (DNA): TGTGCCAGCATCCAGGGAAACATTCAGTACTTC. This codes for CASIQGNIQYF.

This chain uses TRBV5-4 with TRBJ2-5; D call uncertain. Germline V lookup: CDR1 SGHNT, CDR2 YYREEE (reference sequence). The CDR3 extends over 15 amino acids. The V gene lost 1 base and the J gene lost 4 bases, with 14 bases spanning the gap. The CDR3 DNA follows: TGTGCCAGCAGCTTGAAGCTGGGCGAGCGAGAGACCCAGTACTTC. Its translation is CASSLKLGERETQYF.

This sequence joins TRBV2 and TRBJ2-7, with a weak D call TRBD2 (6 bases). V dropped 6 bases and J dropped 5 bases, with 17 bases sitting between them. There are 14 residues in the CDR3. Germline V gene lookup returns CDR1 SNHLY and CDR2 FYNNEI. The CDR3 bases are TGTGCCAGCAGCTTACTGCGGGATGGCCACGAGCAGTACTTC. This gives the protein CASSLLRDGHEQYF. The complete variable domain, with remaining parts taken from reference TRBV2 and TRBJ2-7, reads EPEVTQTPSHQVTQMGQEVILRCVPISNHLYFYWYRQILGQKVEFLVSFYNNEISEKSEIFDDQFSVERPDGSNFTLKIRSTKLEDSAMYFCASSLLRDGHEQYFGPGTRLTVT.

About this clone itself: The same CDR3 can be traced to other DNA sequences in this sample. This chain uses TRBV5-4 with TRBJ2-1, with TRBD2 identical over 8 bases. Germline V lookup: CDR1 SGHNT, CDR2 YYREEE (reference sequence). This CDR3 contains 15 residues. The ends lost 2 bases at V and 1 base at J; junction bases unmatched: 2. CDR3 nucleotide sequence: TGTGCCAGCAGCTTAGCGGGAGCTTCCTACAATGAGCAGTTCTTC. Amino acids: CASSLAGASYNEQFF.

V and J are TRBV5-6 and TRBJ2-7, with no clear D. Trimming took off 4 bases at V and 0 bases at J, with 17 bases between the two ends. The CDR3 sequence is 16 residues long. The germline V gene encodes CDR1 SGHDT and CDR2 YYEEEE. CDR3 in DNA: TGTGCCAGCAGCCCCCCGGTGTTGCGGAGCTCCTACGAGCAGTACTTC. Amino acids: CASSPPVLRSSYEQYF.

This rearrangement joins TRBV7-2 to TRBJ1-1, with a tentative D call TRBD1 (5 bases). Germline V gives CDR1 SGHTA, CDR2 FQGNSA. The CDR3 loop spans 14 amino acids. V was trimmed by 0 bases and J by 5 bases, leaving 10 bases between them. CDR3 bases: TGTGCCAGCAGCTTAGCCTGGGGGGGTACTGAAGCTTTCTTT. Translation gives CASSLAWGGTEAFF.

CDR3 DNA sequence: TGTGCCAGCAGCGGACGGACAGGGGACGAGCAGTACTTC. As protein: CASSGRTGDEQYF. The chain employs TRBV12-1 and TRBJ2-7; the D call TRBD1 from the table was never checked on the DNA. TRBV12-1 counts as a pseudogene. This CDR3 comprises 13 residues.

This rearrangement joins TRBV2 to TRBJ1-1; TRBD1 is a possible D gene (5 bases). Germline-derived CDR1 and CDR2 are SNHLY and FYNNEI. The V gene lost 7 bases and the J gene lost 4 bases, with 10 bases spanning the gap. The CDR3 has 12 residues. This CDR3 is CASTPRGTEAFF. Here the CDR3 DNA reads TGTGCCAGCACCCCGAGGGGCACTGAAGCTTTCTTT.

The chain is built from TRBV4-3 and TRBJ2-5, with D uncertain. CDR1 is LGHNA, CDR2 YSLEER, per germline. Between the trimmed V and J ends, which lost 2 bases and 7 bases, there was a span of 17 bases. The CDR3 length is 15 residues. CDR3 nucleotide sequence: TGCGCCAGCAGCCAATTAGGAGCCCAATCGGGGACCCAGTACTTC. Translating gives CASSQLGAQSGTQYF.

The chain employs TRBV7-9 and TRBJ2-7, with D possibly TRBD2 on 6 matching bases. V was clipped by 4 bases and J by 5 bases, with 18 bases between them. The CDR3 is 15 residues long. CDR1 and CDR2 from the germline V gene are SEHNR and FQNEAQ (reference sequence). CDR3 protein: CASSSIRGRGNEQYF. In nucleotides, the CDR3 is TGTGCCAGCAGCTCCATCCGGGGCCGGGGGAACGAGCAGTACTTC.